The sequence of this T cell receptor (beta chain) was determined in a study of beta chain features in type 1 diabetes (dated by TCRdb to 2016 to 2018). For the wider study: No differences in mean age, gender distribution, total cell number or subset yield were found between patients and healthy donors. A total of 90 million to 130 million sorted cells were examined across all samples, and a strong correlation was observed between cell number per subset and RNA yield. The study compared the TCRB repertoires of sorted circulating CD4+ T cell subsets in recently diagnosed type 1 diabetes patients with those in matched healthy donors. Regulatory and stem cell-like memory subsets were obtained from only 8 patients and about eight healthy donors, while naive and central memory subsets were obtained from all 28 donors. General conclusions and limits of the study: PCR might favor shorter templates, but patient and control samples were amplified and corrected together, so any skew would affect both groups equally. At VDJ recombination sites, type 1 diabetes patients had fewer insertions and more deleted nucleotides, which implies abnormalities in thymic rearrangement. Naive, central memory and regulatory TCRB repertoires appeared to be more alike among patients than among healthy donors. In all four CD4+ subsets, TCRB CDR3 length was moderately but significantly shorter in type 1 diabetes patients. Because cDNA rather than genomic DNA was sequenced, highly expressing activated cells could have been over-represented, although no difference in activation and CD3 levels was found between groups. HLA sub-analyses involved small numbers of individuals, so any influence of HLA type on TCRB rearrangement remained unresolved.

The entire amount of isolated RNA was reverse transcribed using the High Capacity cDNA Reverse Transcription Kit, so the sequenced TCRB transcripts were expressed ones. For stem cell-like memory T cell samples, survey-depth immunoSEQ sequencing was used, averaging about 940,000 total reads per sample. Sorted cells were lysed in RLT buffer and RNA was extracted with DNase-treated RNeasy Micro or Mini kits, depending on cell number. To prevent cross-contamination, each cell subset was processed individually, whereas patient and healthy donor samples were processed jointly. TCRB sequences were amplified from cDNA with the immunoSEQ multiplex PCR, producing 87-bp fragments spanning the CDR3 region. Sequencing of the amplicons was performed on the Illumina HiSeq platform. The authors processed their data as follows. Synthetic template baselines were used to correct PCR bias computationally, reads within Hamming distance 2 were collapsed together, and singletons that could not be merged were discarded. Reads were aligned to IMGT to assign V, D and J genes, CDR3 length, and insertions or deletions at six rearrangement sites. Within each subset, clonotype counts were normalized to sorted cell number, and only after that were true diversity and Gini coefficients computed with the tcR R package. Repertoire sharing was quantified using the overlap coefficient calculated on TCRB nucleotide sequences. The table comes from immuneACCESS by way of TCRdb, which keeps in-frame sequences with V and J called. Part of the clones is missing from these tables; in studies checked, under half for an unresolved V gene and the rest for unknown reasons. Clone size and V and J calls were adopted from that table, with D and trimming inferred from the DNA. In this sample the table shows tens of thousands of clones, around 65% of which occur a single time. In total, the top ten clones hold about 1.1% of the sample.

From its cysteine to its phenylalanine, the CDR3 spans 16 amino acids. The DNA shown is the 48-base CDR3, in frame from base 1. The trim is 1 base for V and 0 bases for J, with a gap of 10 bases between the germline ends. CDR1 and CDR2 are read off the germline V gene as KGHSH and LQKENI. Regarding this clone: The specificity of this receptor is unknown. Base-call qualities are not available, and no considerably larger clone is one nucleotide away.

From each donor, a single peripheral blood sample of approximately 120 mL on average was drawn into heparinised tubes. Naive, central memory, regulatory and stem cell-like memory CD4+ T cells were sorted on a BD FACSAria II using a panel including CD45RO, CCR7, CD25, CD127, CD95 and CD27. All sorted populations exceeded 95% purity. Right away, PBMCs were isolated by Lymphoprep density gradient centrifugation and were stained directly, with no culture step. So that batch effects would be minimized, each experiment stained and sorted samples in pairs, pairing one healthy donor with one patient. The TCR originated in a woman aged 40 to 50 with type 1 diabetes. In this chain, TRBV18 is recombined with TRBJ1-5, with the D gene not confidently named. Sequenced sample: stem cell memory CD4+ T cells from blood. In light of the paper, this sample's cell subset or site label describes: stem cell-like memory CD4+ T cells. The DNA is TGTGCCAGCTCACCACTCCCGCCCTATAGCAATCAGCCCCAGCATTTT. It codes for CASSPLPPYSNQPQHF.